Listed below are T cell receptor beta chains from one sample, sequenced in a study of CD8 T cells in ankylosing spondylitis. From the 5' RACE reads, TCRdb called clonotypes with MiXCR, one entry per CDR3 protein. In the table there are approximately 100,000 distinct CDR3 sequences, around 24% of which are singletons. Sequencing used synovial fluid, either unsorted or a sorted T cell fraction (not recorded which). Receptors were obtained from a male donor with ankylosing spondylitis. The conserved cysteine and the conserved F or W are not part of the CDR3 here.

V,CDR3
TRBV5-1,ASSLTPERTGLNTEAF
TRBV27,ASSLVVAGSYEQY
TRBV7-2,ASSLDRVSGYT
TRBV11-2,ASSLEGREWETQY
TRBV29-1,SVAGDSGRSTDTQY
TRBV24-1,ATSEPGHGNDNEQF
TRBV3-1,ASSQGRPGYTQY
TRBV4-2,ASSQVGLAGNYEQY
TRBV9,ASSRDRSYPYEQY
TRBV27,ASKPGDRESKGYT
TRBV5-6,ASSPSAKGGYT
TRBV9,ASSVGTSGSDTQY
TRBV14,ASSPPRSDTQY
TRBV7-2,ASSLGPTSYEQY
TRBV20-1,SASPPQGTRSNQPQH
TRBV4-1,ASSLRYLPTGLGEKLF
TRBV29-1,RYSSDDTEAF
TRBV5-1,ASSLGWDRTGTYNEQF
TRBV5-1,ASSSFRHGENIQY
TRBV7-2,ASSPDRGRETQY
TRBV12-3/TRBV12-4,ASSLRNTIY
TRBV5-6,ASSLGLEDPSSGANVLT
TRBV20-1,SATTPLIRETQY
TRBV3-1,ASSQGLAGGPGELF
TRBV10-1,ASRRGQGTEAF
TRBV3-1,ASSPAGTAPLRGGYT
TRBV5-1,ASSLAGADQPQH
TRBV7-6,ASSTRSPTASYEQY
TRBV7-8,ASSGGRQGARGEAF
TRBV5-1,ASSQTGGGTGELF
TRBV10-3,ATTGGTSTDTQY
TRBV7-8,ASSLDRGETQY
TRBV5-4,ASSLLARNNEQF
TRBV20-1,SALTGNYGYT
TRBV5-1,ASSLAPVETQY
TRBV12-3/TRBV12-4,ASSLDRDLEAF
TRBV20-1,SAVTNTEAF
TRBV24-1,ATSDYALGTNEQF
TRBV18,ASSPGTGGDTQY
TRBV18,ASSPRDSDHEQF
TRBV7-6,ASSLAGTGGEKLF
TRBV5-1,ASSWTGRDQPQH
TRBV5-1,ASSLVASGMYNEQF
TRBV3-1,ASRGAGGYT
TRBV12-3/TRBV12-4,ASSFGVLNYGYT
TRBV5-1,ASRTAGTGNTEAF